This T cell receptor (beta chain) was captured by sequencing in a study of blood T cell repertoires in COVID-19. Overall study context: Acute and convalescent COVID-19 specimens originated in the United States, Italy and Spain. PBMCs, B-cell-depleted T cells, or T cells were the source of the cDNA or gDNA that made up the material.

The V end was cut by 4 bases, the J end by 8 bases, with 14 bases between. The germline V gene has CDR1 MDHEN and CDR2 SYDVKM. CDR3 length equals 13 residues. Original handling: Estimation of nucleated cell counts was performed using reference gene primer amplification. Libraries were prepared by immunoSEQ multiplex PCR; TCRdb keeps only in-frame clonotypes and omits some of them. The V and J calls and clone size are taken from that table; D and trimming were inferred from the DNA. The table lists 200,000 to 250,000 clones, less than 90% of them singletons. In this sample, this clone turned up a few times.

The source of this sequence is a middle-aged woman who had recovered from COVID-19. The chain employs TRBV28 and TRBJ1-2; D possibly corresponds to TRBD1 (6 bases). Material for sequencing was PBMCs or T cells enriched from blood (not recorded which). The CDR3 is CASSSTGIGGYTF. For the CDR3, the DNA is TGTGCCAGCAGTTCCACAGGGATAGGAGGCTACACCTTC.